Below, 13 T cell receptor beta chains from the same sample are listed, as sequenced in a study of T-cell memory formation after mild COVID-19. One entry per CDR3 protein results from TCRdb running MiXCR on the 5' RACE reads. The profile shows about half a million distinct CDR3 sequences, 18% of them singletons. The sample consisted of PBMCs or a T cell subset sorted from them (not recorded which). The origin of the receptors is an adult woman who had mild COVID-19 (a few samples of this study predate the infection). Cell type and time point are not known.

The genes are TRBV7-2 and TRBJ2-1; TRBD1 matches at 11 bases. This CDR3 contains 16 residues. The V segment lost 3 bases and the J segment 6 bases; nucleotides outside the gene matches: 7. Germline CDR1 is SGHTA and CDR2 is FQGNSA. CDR3 coding DNA: TGTGCCAGCAGCTTTGGCGGGACAGGGGGAATCAATGAGCAGTTCTTC. It specifies CASSFGGTGGINEQFF.

This clonotype was observed a handful of times. V usage is TRBV7-2 and J usage is TRBJ2-7; 8 bases agree with TRBD2. CDR1 is SGHTA, CDR2 FQGNSA, per germline. Losses at the gene ends were 1 base for V and 5 bases for J; bases not matched to a gene: 4. The CDR3 has 14 amino acids. CDR3 DNA: TGTGCCAGCAGCTTAGAACTAGCGGTTAACGAGCAGTACTTC. Residues: CASSLELAVNEQYF. Based on the CDR3 plus reference TRBV7-2 and TRBJ2-7, the full variable domain is GAGVSQSPSNKVTEKGKDVELRCDPISGHTALYWYRQSLGQGLEFLIYFQGNSAPDKSGLPSDRFSAERTGGSVSTLTIQRTQQEDSAVYLCASSLELAVNEQYFGPGTRLTVT.

This clonotype was detected a few times. This rearrangement joins TRBV4-2 to TRBJ2-1; either TRBD1 or TRBD2 may supply D (6 bases each). The CDR3 spans 18 residues. V lost 0 bases and J lost 3, with 18 bases in between. Germline V gives CDR1 LGHNA, CDR2 YNFKEQ. CDR3 in amino acids: CASSQDGDLGGYYNEQFF. In DNA, the CDR3 is TGTGCCAGCAGCCAAGATGGGGATTTAGGGGGGTACTACAATGAGCAGTTCTTC.

This clonotype appeared a few times. The chain is built from TRBV4-2 and TRBJ2-1, with 14 bases lining up with TRBD2. The CDR3 totals 17 residues. The germline V gene has CDR1 LGHNA and CDR2 YNFKEQ. V lost 4 bases and J lost 5; bases outside the gene matches: 7. CDR3 amino acids: CASSPGTSGSADNEQFF. CDR3 sequence (DNA): TGTGCCAGCAGCCCCGGGACTAGCGGGAGTGCTGACAATGAGCAGTTCTTC.

This clonotype appeared a few times. The chain is built from TRBV7-6 and TRBJ1-1; TRBD1 matches at 10 bases. V was clipped by 2 bases and J by 3 bases; unmatched bases: 15. CDR1 is SGHVS, CDR2 FNYEAQ, per germline. This CDR3 spans 19 amino acids. CDR3 in amino acids: CASSLNRMNTGTGDTEAFF. The CDR3 DNA follows: TGTGCCAGCAGCTTAAATAGGATGAACACCGGGACAGGGGACACTGAAGCTTTCTTT.

This chain connects TRBV7-6 to TRBJ2-7; TRBD1 matches 12 bases. The CDR3 covers 15 residues. The germline V gene encodes CDR1 SGHVS and CDR2 FNYEAQ. V lost 5 bases, J lost 4 bases, and 6 bases stayed unmatched. The DNA of the CDR3 is TGTGCCAGCAGCAGAGGGACAGGGGGCTTATACGAGCAGTACTTC. Translation: CASSRGTGGLYEQYF.

This clonotype has ten or more counts. J is TRBJ1-3 and V is TRBV5-1; 7 bases line up with TRBD1. CDR1 and CDR2 (germline): SGHRS, YFSETQ. The CDR3 contains 14 residues. After removal of 3 bases from V and 4 bases from J, the junction contained 4 bases not matched to a gene. The CDR3 DNA reads as TGCGCCAGCAGCTCTACAGGGGTCGGAAACACCATATATTTT. Amino acid sequence: CASSSTGVGNTIYF.

This clonotype turned up a few times. The chain couples TRBV5-1 to TRBJ1-1, with 9 bases that match TRBD1. This CDR3 spans 12 amino acids. The V gene end was trimmed by 3 bases and the J gene end by 8 bases; junction bases not matched to a gene: 2. CDR1 is SGHRS and CDR2 is YFSETQ in the germline V gene. The chain's CDR3 is CASSWGQGEAFF. CDR3 in DNA: TGCGCCAGCAGCTGGGGACAGGGAGAAGCTTTCTTT. Combining the CDR3 with reference TRBV5-1 and TRBJ1-1 gives the whole variable domain KAGVTQTPRYLIKTRGQQVTLSCSPISGHRSVSWYQQTPGQGLQFLFEYFSETQRNKGNFPGRFSGRQFSNSRSEMNVSTLELGDSALYLCASSWGQGEAFFGQGTRLTVV.

This clonotype was counted between two and nine times. The gene calls are TRBV4-1 and TRBJ1-5; 8 bases fit TRBD1. CDR1 and CDR2 (germline): MGHRA, YSYEKL. Trimming at V came to 0 bases and at J to 5 bases, leaving 6 bases not matched to a gene. The CDR3 is made up of 16 amino acids. In DNA, the CDR3 is TGCGCCAGCAGCCAAGAACAGGGGGACCTCTATCAGCCCCAGCATTTT. This sequence encodes CASSQEQGDLYQPQHF.

The chain is built from TRBV29-1 and TRBJ1-4; D is possibly TRBD1 (6 bases). The CDR3 extends over 13 amino acids. V gave up 3 bases and J gave up 7 bases, with 12 bases separating them. Per the germline V gene, CDR1 is SQVTM and CDR2 is ANQGSEA. The CDR3 bases are TGCAGCGTTGAGGGGGCTCCGGGTGAAAAACTGTTTTTT. Translated, it gives CSVEGAPGEKLFF.

This clonotype appeared many times. This CDR3 reads CASSLAPGVYQFF. CDR3 DNA: TGTGCCAGCAGCTTAGCTCCGGGAGTCTATCAGTTCTTC. This chain connects TRBV7-8 to TRBJ2-1; TRBD2 might be the D (6 bases). The ends were cut back, 0 bases at V and 13 bases at J, with 13 bases in the middle. The CDR3 extends over 13 amino acids. Germline CDR1 SGHVS, CDR2 FQNEAQ.

This clonotype came up many times. This sequence joins TRBV5-1 and TRBJ2-1, with 8 bases lining up with TRBD2. Germline V gives CDR1 SGHRS, CDR2 YFSETQ. V lost 0 bases to trimming and J lost 3 bases; unmatched junction nucleotides: 2. The CDR3 length is 15 residues. CDR3 DNA sequence: TGCGCCAGCAGCTTGGTTAGCGGGGACTACAATGAGCAGTTCTTC. Its translation is CASSLVSGDYNEQFF.

This chain connects TRBV20-1 to TRBJ2-5; 11 positions agree with TRBD2. V dropped 1 base and J dropped 5; count of bases not matched to a gene: 9. The V gene's germline CDR1 is DFQATT and CDR2 SNEGSKA (reference sequence). This CDR3 is 16 amino acids long. The chain's CDR3 is CSARGTSGSDIETQYF. The CDR3 region has the DNA TGCAGTGCTAGAGGTACTAGCGGGAGTGACATCGAGACCCAGTACTTC.